This T cell receptor beta chain was observed in a study of blood T cell repertoires in COVID-19. The overall study: COVID-19 samples collected from the United States, Italy and Spain covered acute and convalescent phases. T cells, B-cell-depleted T cells, or PBMCs provided the cDNA or gDNA that served as material.

The CDR3 runs 14 residues. From germline, CDR1 is MNHEY and CDR2 SVGAGI. V gave up 5 bases and J gave up 9 bases, with 20 bases separating them. In the authors' methods: Reference gene primer amplification gave estimated nucleated cell counts. TCRdb's copy holds only in-frame clones and misses some; the assay was immunoSEQ multiplex PCR. The V and J calls and clone size are taken from that table; D and trimming were inferred from the DNA. This sample has around 100,000 clones, with more than 75% found just once. The sample taken for sequencing was peripheral blood. The rearrangement links TRBV6-5 to TRBJ2-7; the D gene is possibly TRBD2 (6 bases). The sequence came from a human donor in a cohort sampled during active COVID-19. The CDR3 sequence is CASSQQRASGGQYF. CDR3 sequence (DNA): TGTGCCAGCAGTCAACAGCGGGCCAGCGGCGGGCAGTACTTC.